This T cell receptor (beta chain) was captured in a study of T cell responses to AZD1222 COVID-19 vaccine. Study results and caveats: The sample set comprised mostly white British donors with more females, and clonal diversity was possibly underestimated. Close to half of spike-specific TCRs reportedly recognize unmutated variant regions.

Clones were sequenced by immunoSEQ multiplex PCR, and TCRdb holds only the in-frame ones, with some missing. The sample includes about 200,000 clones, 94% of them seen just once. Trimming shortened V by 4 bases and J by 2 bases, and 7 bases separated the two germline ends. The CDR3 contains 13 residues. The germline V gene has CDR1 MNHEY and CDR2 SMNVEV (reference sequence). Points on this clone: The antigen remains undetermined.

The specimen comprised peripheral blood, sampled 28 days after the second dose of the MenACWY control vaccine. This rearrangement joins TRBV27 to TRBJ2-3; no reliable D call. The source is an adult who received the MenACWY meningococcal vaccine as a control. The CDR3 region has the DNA TGTGCCAGCAGTTCCCGTACCACAGATACGCAGTATTTT. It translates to CASSSRTTDTQYF.